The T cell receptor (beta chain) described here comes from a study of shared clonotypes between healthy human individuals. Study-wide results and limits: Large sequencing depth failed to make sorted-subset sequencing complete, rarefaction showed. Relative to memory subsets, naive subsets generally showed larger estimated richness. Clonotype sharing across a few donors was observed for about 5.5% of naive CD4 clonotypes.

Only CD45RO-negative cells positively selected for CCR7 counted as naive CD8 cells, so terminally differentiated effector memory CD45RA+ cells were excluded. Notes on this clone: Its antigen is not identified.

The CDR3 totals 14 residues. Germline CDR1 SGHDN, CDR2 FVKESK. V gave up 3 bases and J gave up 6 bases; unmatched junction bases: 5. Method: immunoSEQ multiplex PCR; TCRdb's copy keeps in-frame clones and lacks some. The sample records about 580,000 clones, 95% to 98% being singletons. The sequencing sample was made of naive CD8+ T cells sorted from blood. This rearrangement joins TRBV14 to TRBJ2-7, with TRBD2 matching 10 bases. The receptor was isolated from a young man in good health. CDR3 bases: TGTGCCAGCAGCCACCTAGCGGGAGTGGTCGAGCAGTACTTC. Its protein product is CASSHLAGVVEQYF.